This record concerns one T cell receptor beta chain sequence. This clonotype was seen many times. Its antigen has not been determined. Base qualities are not provided; no much larger clone lies one nucleotide away. The CDR3 starts with the cysteine, ends with the phenylalanine, and has 16 residues. Here the CDR3 DNA is all that survives: 48 bases in frame from base 1. Reading the germline V gene gives CDR1 SGHRS and CDR2 YFSETQ. V is shortened by 0 bases, J by 1 base, and the region joining them spans 10 bases. cDNA was synthesized by template-switch 5'RACE using a primer carrying a 10-nucleotide random unique molecular identifier by which each TCR transcript was tagged. Every sequencing run yielded over 190 million TCR-beta sequences covering 15-18 subjects. Total RNA was extracted with the RNeasy kit. Using the KAPA Real-time Library Amplification kit, TCR-beta VDJ regions were amplified with primers for the TCR constant region and the 5'RACE anchor. Sample indexes and Illumina adaptors were added in a first PCR, after which library yield was increased in a second PCR. The roughly 650 bp TCR product was size-selected on a 2% E-gel SizeSelection system after Ampure bead purification. Before pooling, libraries had their quality checked on a Bioanalyzer, their concentration measured with Qubit, and their quantity determined with the Kapa Library Quantification kit. An Illumina HiSeq 2500 was used to sequence the libraries paired-end at 2 x 150 bp. To increase sequence diversity, about 23-32% phiX was spiked into each library pool. In the original analysis: The quality-filtered reads were processed with the UMI-based MiGEC pipeline, whose error correction step removed more than 90% of the raw TCR sequences. VDJ genes were aligned to IMGT germline references, and each clonotype was defined by a unique CDR3 amino acid sequence together with V-J genes. Clonal expansion, Shannon diversity, and CDR3 relatedness (CalcPairwiseDistances, ClusterSamples) were evaluated with VDJtools, and phylogenetic trees were built with CLCbio workbench. A clone was classed as expanded if it had 8 or more unique UMIs, a cutoff based on coefficient-of-variation modelling across technical triplicates. TCRdb trimmed the raw reads at Q25, called clones with MiXCR and kept productive beta chains. Rows with one shared CDR3 protein collapse into an entry with the most common genes and DNA. TCRdb assigned the V and J calls; the authors' analysis was not used. Within this sample are roughly 60,000 distinct CDR3 sequences, with 11% of them counted one time only. The ten largest make up roughly 1.9% of the sample.

This entry belongs to a study of neurological immune-mediated disorders (dated by TCRdb to about 2019). A note on the overall study: Peripheral blood TCR-beta repertoires from patients with HTLV-I-associated myelopathy (HAM/TSP), patients with multiple sclerosis, and healthy controls were compared in the study using UMI-based sequencing. The cohort comprised 68 subjects: roughly 15 HAM/TSP patients, approximately 34 multiple sclerosis patients and around 20 healthy controls. Longitudinal samples, technical triplicates and paired sorted CD4+ and CD8+ T-cell subsets, alongside PBMC samples, were included among the approximately 98 TCR-beta libraries.

What the study reported, not specific to this receptor: No identical CDR3 amino acid sequences were shared among expanded clones across subjects, suggesting private TCR-beta repertoires in all groups. TCR clonal expansion was greatest in HAM/TSP patients and smallest in MS patients, who ranked below even healthy controls.

The healthy controls were volunteers from blood banks in Maryland, USA. Unsorted PBMC libraries were generated from 2 million PBMCs stored in RNAlater at -80 °C until RNA extraction. Peripheral blood was subjected to Ficoll-Hypaque density gradient centrifugation to isolate PBMCs, which were then cryopreserved in liquid nitrogen. This TCR was recovered from a man in his 60s in good health. The source material was PBMCs. The chain links TRBV5-1 with TRBJ2-2; no confident D gene assignment can be made. The bases read TGCGCCAGCAGCTTGGAAGAACCCCAGAACACCGGGGAGCTGTTTTTT. Translated, it gives CASSLEEPQNTGELFF.